Sequencing of this T cell receptor (beta chain) was carried out in a study of blood T cell repertoires in COVID-19. This clone was found a few times. Clones were read by immunoSEQ multiplex PCR, and TCRdb kept only the in-frame ones, dropping some. The sample lists 25,000 to 30,000 clones; 76% were seen once. Germline V gene data show CDR1 as LGHDT and CDR2 as YNNKEL (reference sequence). With V trimmed by 6 bases and J by 6 bases, 10 bases remained unmatched. The CDR3 contains 14 residues. Sequencing was carried out using peripheral blood. This TCR came from a man between 65 and 79 years old with acute or convalescent COVID-19. The rearrangement uses TRBV3-1 (or the pseudogene TRBV3-2) and TRBJ1-2, with 7 positions matching TRBD1. The CDR3 DNA is TGTGCCAGCAGGCGACAGGGTCCCGGTGATGGCTACACCTTC. It translates to CASRRQGPGDGYTF.